This T cell receptor beta chain is from a study of T cell responses to AZD1222 COVID-19 vaccine. TCRdb's copy holds only in-frame clones and misses some; the assay was immunoSEQ multiplex PCR. The profile shows about 130,000 clones, about nine tenths of them singletons. Details on this clone: What it binds is unknown.

J lost 4 bases, V lost 6 bases, and 12 bases had no gene match. This CDR3 comprises 15 residues. Germline values: CDR1 KGHSH, CDR2 LQKENI. Findings of the study overall: Regions 160-218 and 743-854 held dominance among vaccine-associated CD4 TCRs, which spanned spike. Vaccination with two AZD1222 doses was followed by a rise in Spike-specific TCR breadth and depth. Repertoire collection took place solely once the T cell response had peaked. Among spike-specific TCRs, nearly half reportedly target unmutated variant regions.

Sequencing was performed on peripheral blood, taken on day 0 of MenACWY control vaccination. This TCR came from an adult in good health. This sequence joins TRBV18 and TRBJ2-7, with 7 bases matching TRBD1. CDR3 sequence: CASSSIGQVEYEQYF. In DNA form, the CDR3 reads TGTGCCAGCTCCTCAATAGGACAGGTCGAATACGAGCAGTACTTC.